This T cell receptor (beta chain) stems from a study of cytomegalovirus exposure and HLA in healthy donors. Only in-frame clones appear in the TCRdb table, and some are missing; sequencing was by immunoSEQ multiplex PCR. Seen here are around 190,000 clones, about 81% observed once, and the top ten hold 1% to 1.5%. With respect to this clone: No antigen is known for it.

From germline, CDR1 is LNHDA and CDR2 SQIVND (reference sequence). This CDR3 region has 19 residues. Trimming at V came to 10 bases and at J to 3 bases, leaving 22 bases not matched to a gene. The study, taken as a whole, reports: TCR beta chains numbering under 200 were designated cytomegalovirus-associated. High sensitivity and specificity were reportedly achieved when the classifier diagnosed cytomegalovirus status. As confirmed in vitro, three CMV-associated chains were specific for CMV antigens.

This clonotype originated in a woman under 40 in good health and CMV-seronegative. The rearrangement links TRBV19 to TRBJ1-5, with 9 bases that match TRBD1. Sequencing was carried out using PBMCs. CDR3 region: CATNAPDRGGQRFNQPQHF. In DNA form, the CDR3 reads TGTGCCACCAACGCCCCGGACAGGGGAGGGCAGAGATTCAATCAGCCCCAGCATTTT. Looking up the rest from reference TRBV19 and TRBJ1-5 gives the full variable domain: DGGITQSPKYLFRKEGQNVTLSCEQNLNHDAMYWYRQDPGQGLRLIYYSQIVNDFQKGDIAEGYSVSREKKESFPLTVTSAQKNPTAFYLCATNAPDRGGQRFNQPQHFGDGTRLSIL.